The source of this TCR beta chain is a study of cytomegalovirus exposure and HLA in healthy donors. Study summary: The approximately 660 first-cohort repertoires shared a platform with the 130 or so validation repertoires, as reported in a later analysis.

Germline loops: CDR1 LNHNV, CDR2 YYDKDF (reference sequence). The CDR3 extends over 14 amino acids. V gave up 3 bases and J gave up 11 bases; unmatched junction bases: 9. Study observations and caveats: The study designated about 180 TCR beta chains cytomegalovirus-associated. The classifier, whose performance was assessed in both the original and validation cohorts, reportedly diagnosed cytomegalovirus status with high specificity and sensitivity.

TCRdb's copy holds only in-frame clones and misses some; the assay was immunoSEQ multiplex PCR. This sample has about 330,000 clones, with 75% to 90% found just once. The donors were part of the validation cohort of around 110 subjects. That cohort was separate from the first cohort, which comprised 500 to 850 subjects. In the case of this clone: The antigen is undetermined.

This chain joins TRBV15 and TRBJ2-5, with 10 bases lining up with TRBD2. The receptor's source is a woman in her twenties or thirties in good health and CMV-seropositive. Sample: PBMCs. The CDR3 reads CATSSGVDSGRQYF. Written as DNA, the CDR3 is TGTGCCACCAGCAGCGGGGTGGATAGCGGGAGGCAGTACTTC.